This T cell receptor (beta chain) appears in the sequencing data of a study of blood T cells in healthy people across ages. Findings of the study overall: Donors of long life had a larger count of naive CD4+ cells and greater diversity than aged donors.

The people who gave samples were healthy Caucasians from Russia, aged about 6 to 100. In each sample, at least 6.5 million PBMCs were isolated. Extraction yielded at least 6 micrograms of total RNA per sample. J lost 7 bases, V lost 0 bases, and 11 bases had no gene match. Germline V CDR1 and CDR2: DFQATT, SNEGSKA (reference sequence). The CDR3 is 15 amino acids. Then a second PCR, running about 7 to 11 cycles, was carried out with a sample-barcoded 5' primer and a J-beta primer mix. TCRdb fed the 5' RACE reads into MiXCR, producing one record per CDR3 protein. The repertoire includes 1.5 million to 2 million distinct CDR3 sequences, 28% of them detected once, and about 8% sits in the top ten. This clonotype has a count of ten or more. Its target is not known.

The origin of this receptor is a woman in her thirties in good health. Material: blood. The chain has TRBV20-1 and TRBJ2-7; 8 bases fit TRBD1. CDR3 region: CSARDPDRAGGEQYF. The CDR3 DNA sequence: TGCAGTGCTAGAGACCCGGACAGGGCGGGTGGAGAGCAGTACTTC.